This paragraph covers one T cell receptor (beta chain) sequence. It has no known antigen specificity. There are no base qualities to consult, and no much larger clone falls within one base. The same CDR3 arises from other DNA sequences in this sample as well. Using the deep immunoSEQ assay, multiplex PCR amplified TCR CDR3 regions from genomic DNA. Extracted genomic DNA from each cell subset was spread evenly across all wells of several immunoSEQ 96-well plates, with each plate serving as a replicate. For sorted subsets, roughly 200 ng of genomic DNA, equivalent to some 33,000 T cell genomes, went into each replicate PCR. Purified libraries were quantified with a Qubit 3.0 fluorometer, sized on a Bioanalyzer 2100, and re-quantified with the KAPA Library Quantification kit. A separate single-read 150-cycle Illumina NextSeq 550 flow cell was used to sequence each immunoSEQ 96-well plate. The source study handled its data this way. Because the immunoSEQ output held only junctional sequences and lacked quality scores, the filtering could not match the filtering applied to full-length reads. To assign V/J genes and CDR3, sequences were annotated using PyIR, a Python wrapper for IgBLAST v1.9, with IMGT germline references. Any read was removed if the V/J assignment was weak (E-value above 1e-6), the CDR3 was missing, or the read contained stop codons, out-of-frame junctions, or ambiguous translated residues. V3J clonotypes were defined by identical inferred V gene, J gene, and CDR3 amino acid sequence. Percentage overlap between repertoires was computed as shared unique clonotypes divided by the size of the smaller repertoire. Repertoire richness was assessed with RTK rarefaction, the Chao1 estimator, and Recon v2.1 estimates of unobserved clonotypes. Generation probabilities were computed with OLGA for all TCRbeta clonotypes obtained by the gDNA method from a handful of donors. The table comes from immuneACCESS by way of TCRdb, which keeps in-frame sequences with V and J called. Part of the clones is missing from these tables; in studies checked, under half for an unresolved V gene and the rest for unknown reasons. The V and J calls and clone size are taken from that table; D and trimming were inferred from the DNA. The sample contains 2 million to 2.5 million clones, nearly 97% of them found a single time. Approximately 0.13% of the sample belongs to the ten largest clones.

This specimen comes from a study of shared clonotypes between healthy human individuals (dated by TCRdb to 2020 to 2022). Regarding the complete study: Three men and a couple of women, aged 18 to 49 years, made up the cohort. For each donor, CD4 naive and CD4 memory were each run on three plates, CD8 naive on two plates, and CD8 memory on one plate. Blood TCR repertoires of roughly five healthy adults were deeply sequenced to estimate repertoire size and the extent of clonotype sharing between individuals. To increase sequencing depth and limit assay-specific biases, TCR repertoire library preparation and sequencing were carried out by different laboratories using diverse techniques. Leukapheresis yielded between about 0.85 and 10 billion PBMCs per donor. Overall study outcomes, separate from this receptor: Based on pairwise subsampling, the degree of clonotype sharing among donors was expected to be affected by sequencing depth. Incomplete sequencing was indicated by rarefaction of sorted-subset datasets, despite the large sequencing depth. Sampling was limited to blood, and TCR repertoires in tissue likely differ from TCR repertoires in blood. Compared with non-shared clonotypes, clonotypes shared by all four sorted-subset donors had higher generation probabilities. Naive subsets generally had larger estimated clonotype richness than memory subsets. Sharing across a handful of donors was observed for about 5% of naive CD4, less than 4% of naive CD8, about 2.3% of memory CD4, and roughly 0.4% of memory CD8 clonotypes. The genetic and exposure-history diversity represented was limited by the small number of donors.

Healthy HIV-negative adults with no recently reported acute infections or vaccinations were included as donors. All donors were Caucasian adults living in Nashville, Tennessee, USA. CD4+ T cells were enriched by magnetic negative selection; naive cells were then positively selected on CD45RA, and the negative fraction formed the memory subset. Blood was collected by leukapheresis, and PBMCs were isolated by Ficoll-Histopaque density gradient centrifugation and then cryopreserved in liquid nitrogen vapor phase. Analytical flow cytometry was used to check the purity and quantity of every magnetically sorted T cell population. Each sorted fraction had its genomic DNA isolated and then quantified by UV absorbance on a Nanodrop 2000c. Reading the germline V gene gives CDR1 SGHVS and CDR2 FNYEAQ. V loses 2 bases of germline sequence and J loses 2 bases, and the interval between the two ends is 4 bases. The CDR3 holds 13 amino acids from the cysteine to the phenylalanine. Of the read, only the CDR3 DNA is kept; its 39 bases are in frame from base 1.

The receptor comes from a man younger than 35 in good health. Sample: naive CD4+ T cells sorted from blood. Read against the paper, the sample's cell subset or site label means: CD45RA+ positively selected. The rearrangement joined TRBV7-6 to TRBJ1-3; the D gene is not confidently resolved. The CDR3 sequence is CASSLSAGNTIYF. At the DNA level, the sequence is TGTGCCAGCAGCTTATCGGCTGGAAACACCATATATTTT. Where the CDR3 stops, the reference TRBV7-6 and TRBJ1-3 genes take over; the full variable domain is GAGVSQSPRYKVTKRGQDVALRCDPISGHVSLYWYRQALGQGPEFLTYFNYEAQQDKSGLPNDRFSAERPEGSISTLTIQRTEQRDSAMYRCASSLSAGNTIYFGEGSWLTVV.